Presented here are 2 T cell receptor beta chains from one specimen sequenced in a study of early T cells in non-severe SARS-CoV-2 infection (dated by TCRdb to the early 2020s). To prepare the library, 5' RACE was applied. The sample was run on a NextSeq 500. TCRdb redid the processing of the public reads, applying fastp at Q25 and MiXCR, and retained in-frame beta chains. Merged by CDR3 protein, the rows form single entries marked with the most common genes and DNA. The sample yields about 46,000 distinct CDR3 sequences; roughly 5.7% were counted once. The top ten clones comprise 4.5% to 5.5% of the sample. This specimen was whole blood, taken at baseline. The origin of the receptors is an adult who was a healthcare worker with PCR-confirmed SARS-CoV-2 infection or an uninfected control (not recorded which).

This clonotype came up many times. The J gene is TRBJ2-7, the V gene TRBV21-1. TRBV21-1 is marked as a pseudogene. The CDR3 spans 12 residues. The CDR3 coding sequence is TGTGCCAGCCCTGAGAAAGTCACGGAGAAGTACTTC. Translated, it gives CASPEKVTEKYF.

This clonotype occurred many times. The V gene is TRBV20-1, the J gene TRBJ2-1; D is unclear. The CDR3 consists of 14 residues. Germline V CDR1 and CDR2: DFQATT, SNEGSKA (reference sequence). V dropped 7 bases and J dropped 8 bases, with 21 bases sitting between them. As DNA, the CDR3 is TGCAGTGTAAACCCCGTAGCTAGTCTGGATGAGCAGTTCTTC. Translation: CSVNPVASLDEQFF.